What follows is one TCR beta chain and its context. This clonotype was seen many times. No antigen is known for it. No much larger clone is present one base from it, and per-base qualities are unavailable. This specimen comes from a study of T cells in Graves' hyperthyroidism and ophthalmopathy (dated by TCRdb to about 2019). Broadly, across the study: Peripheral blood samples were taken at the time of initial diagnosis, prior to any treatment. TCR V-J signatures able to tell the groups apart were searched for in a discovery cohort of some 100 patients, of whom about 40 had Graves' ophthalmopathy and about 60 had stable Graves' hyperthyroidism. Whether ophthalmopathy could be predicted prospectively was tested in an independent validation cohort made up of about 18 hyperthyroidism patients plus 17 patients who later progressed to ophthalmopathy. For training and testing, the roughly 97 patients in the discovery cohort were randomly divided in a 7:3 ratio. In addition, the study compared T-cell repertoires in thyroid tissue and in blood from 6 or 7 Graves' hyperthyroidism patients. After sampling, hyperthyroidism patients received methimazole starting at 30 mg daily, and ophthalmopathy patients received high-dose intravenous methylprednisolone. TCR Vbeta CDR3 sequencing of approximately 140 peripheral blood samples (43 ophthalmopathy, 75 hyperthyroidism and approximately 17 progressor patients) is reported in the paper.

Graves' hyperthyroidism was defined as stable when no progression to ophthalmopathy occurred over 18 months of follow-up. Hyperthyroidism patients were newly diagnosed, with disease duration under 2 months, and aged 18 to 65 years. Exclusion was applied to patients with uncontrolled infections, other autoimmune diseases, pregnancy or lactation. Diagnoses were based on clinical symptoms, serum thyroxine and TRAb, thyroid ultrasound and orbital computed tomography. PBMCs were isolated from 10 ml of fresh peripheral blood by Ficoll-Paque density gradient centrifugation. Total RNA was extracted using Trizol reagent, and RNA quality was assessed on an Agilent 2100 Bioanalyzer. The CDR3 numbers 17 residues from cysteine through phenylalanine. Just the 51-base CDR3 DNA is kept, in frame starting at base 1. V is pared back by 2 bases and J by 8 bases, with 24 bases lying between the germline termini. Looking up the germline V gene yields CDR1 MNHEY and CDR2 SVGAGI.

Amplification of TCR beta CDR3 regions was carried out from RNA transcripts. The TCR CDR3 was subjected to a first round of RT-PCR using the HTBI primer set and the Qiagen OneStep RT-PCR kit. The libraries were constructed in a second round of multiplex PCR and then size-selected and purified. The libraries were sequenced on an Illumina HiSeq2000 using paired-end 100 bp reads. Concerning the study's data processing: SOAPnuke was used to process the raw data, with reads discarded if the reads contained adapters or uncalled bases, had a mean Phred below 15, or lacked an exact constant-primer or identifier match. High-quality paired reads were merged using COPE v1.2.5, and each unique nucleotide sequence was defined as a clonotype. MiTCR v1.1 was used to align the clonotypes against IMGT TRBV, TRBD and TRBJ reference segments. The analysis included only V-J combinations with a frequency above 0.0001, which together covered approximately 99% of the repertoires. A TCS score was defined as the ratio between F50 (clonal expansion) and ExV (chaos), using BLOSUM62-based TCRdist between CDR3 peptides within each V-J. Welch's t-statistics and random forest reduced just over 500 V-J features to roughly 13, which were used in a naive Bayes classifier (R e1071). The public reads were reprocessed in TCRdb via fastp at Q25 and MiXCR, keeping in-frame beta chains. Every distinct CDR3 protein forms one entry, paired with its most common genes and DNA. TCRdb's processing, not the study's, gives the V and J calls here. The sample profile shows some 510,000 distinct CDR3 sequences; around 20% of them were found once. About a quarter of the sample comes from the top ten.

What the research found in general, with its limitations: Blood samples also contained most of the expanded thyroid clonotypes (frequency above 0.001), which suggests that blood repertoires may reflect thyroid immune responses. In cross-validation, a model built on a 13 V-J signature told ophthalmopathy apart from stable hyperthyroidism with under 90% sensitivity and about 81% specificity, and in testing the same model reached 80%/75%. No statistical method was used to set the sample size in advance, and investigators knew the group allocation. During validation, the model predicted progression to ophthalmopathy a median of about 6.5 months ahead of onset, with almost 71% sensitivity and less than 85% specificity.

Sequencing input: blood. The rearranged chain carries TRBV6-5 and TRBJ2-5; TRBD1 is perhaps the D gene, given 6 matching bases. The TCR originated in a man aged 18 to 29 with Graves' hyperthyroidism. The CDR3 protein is CASSYASAGADKGTQYF. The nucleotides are TGTGCCAGCAGTTACGCCTCCGCAGGGGCGGATAAAGGAACCCAGTACTTC.